The sequence of this T cell receptor (beta chain) was determined in a study of human T cells and chemical hapten exposure. Study overall: Predominantly women, the patients had alopecia areata, totalis or universalis.

Specified time point: patch test 2, 6 weeks after DPC sensitization. Regarding treatment: therapeutic diphenylcyclopropenone sensitization with weekly scalp DPC. Participating donors were patients with alopecia, aged 18 to 70 years, considered appropriate candidates for DPC. TCRdb fed the RACE reads into MiXCR, producing one record per CDR3 protein. The table lists more than 75,000 distinct CDR3 sequences, 7% to 10% of them singletons. This clonotype was detected only a few times. V dropped 2 bases and J dropped 7; count of bases not matched to a gene: 4. CDR3 length equals 15 residues. The V gene's germline CDR1 is SEHNR and CDR2 FQNEAQ (reference sequence).

The source is a woman aged 35 to 49 with alopecia areata. Some clones in this sample may be carry-over from other donors' samples. The sequencing here drew on whole blood, taken in connection with sensitization to the hapten diphenylcyclopropenone (DPC). The chain couples TRBV7-9 to TRBJ1-4, with TRBD1 matching over 10 bases. The CDR3 sequence is CASSLSTGGFEKLFF. In DNA, the CDR3 is TGTGCCAGCAGCTTATCGACAGGGGGCTTTGAAAAACTGTTTTTT.